These 31 T cell receptor beta chains were all obtained from the same sample, sequenced in a study of cytomegalovirus exposure and HLA in healthy donors (dated 2017 in TCRdb). Receptor amplification or capture employed the immunoSEQ multiplex PCR assay. TCRdb mirrors the immuneACCESS table, restricted to in-frame sequences. Some clones are absent from its copies; in checked studies, under half trace to an unresolved V gene, and the reason for the others is unknown. In this sample the table shows 250,000 to 300,000 clones, roughly 89% of which occur a single time. The ten top clones hold under 0.4% of the sample. The source material was PBMCs. These receptors all stem from a woman aged 18-29 years in good health and CMV-seronegative.

The chain employs TRBV28 and TRBJ2-1; 8 nucleotides line up with TRBD1. The length of the CDR3 is 15 residues. The germline CDR1 and CDR2 sequences are MDHEN and SYDVKM. With 7 bases clipped from V and 8 bases from J, the junction kept 13 bases outside the gene matches. The CDR3: CASNRGIESHYEQFF. The DNA for the CDR3 is TGTGCCAGCAACAGGGGGATCGAGTCTCATTATGAGCAGTTCTTC.

V is TRBV14 and J is TRBJ2-7; 7 positions agree with TRBD2. The CDR3 length is 12 residues. The germline V gene encodes CDR1 SGHDN and CDR2 FVKESK. Unmatched junction bases numbered 3, after V lost 6 bases and J lost 4 bases. DNA of the CDR3: TGTGCCAGCAGACAACTAGCGTACGAGCAGTACTTC. Translating it yields CASRQLAYEQYF.

The genes are TRBV7-2 and TRBJ1-2; 12 bases line up with TRBD1. CDR3 length equals 14 residues. With V trimmed by 4 bases and J by 8 bases, 5 bases remained unmatched. Germline lookup yields CDR1 SGHTA and CDR2 FQGNSA. The CDR3 region is CASSSGQGAEGYTF. CDR3 coding DNA: TGTGCCAGCAGCTCGGGACAGGGGGCGGAGGGCTACACCTTC.

V gene TRBV2 combines with J gene TRBJ2-7, with unresolved D. CDR1 is SNHLY and CDR2 is FYNNEI in the germline V gene. Trimming took off 4 bases at V and 3 bases at J, with 7 bases between the two ends. The CDR3 consists of 12 residues. The CDR3, as DNA: TGTGCCAGCAGTGGAAATAACTACGAGCAGTACGTC. Translating it yields CASSGNNYEQYV.

J is TRBJ2-2 and V is TRBV4-1; D is perhaps TRBD2 (6 bases). The germline V gene encodes CDR1 MGHRA and CDR2 YSYEKL. The CDR3 runs to 16 residues. V was shortened by 0 bases and J by 0 bases, with 8 bases between the two germline ends. CDR3 sequence reads: CASSQDSGANTGELFF. CDR3 nucleotide sequence: TGCGCCAGCAGCCAAGATTCGGGAGCGAACACCGGGGAGCTGTTTTTT.

V is TRBV19 and J is TRBJ1-2; D is perhaps TRBD1 (5 bases). Germline-derived CDR1 and CDR2 are LNHDA and SQIVND (reference sequence). The CDR3 loop spans 15 amino acids. The V end was cut by 6 bases, the J end by 2 bases, with 16 bases between. The CDR3 region has the DNA TGTGCCAGTAGCCGACCCTCGGGACTCAACTATGGCTACACCTTC. It specifies CASSRPSGLNYGYTF.

This clone showed up just once. The chain recombines TRBV7-2 with TRBJ1-4; weak D call: TRBD1 (6 bases). Trimming removed 4 bases from V and 12 bases from J, with 12 bases in between. This CDR3 spans 12 amino acids. CDR1 and CDR2 (germline): SGHTA, FQGNSA. As DNA, the CDR3 is TGTGCCAGCAGCTCACAGGGATTGGAACTGTTTTTT. This sequence encodes CASSSQGLELFF.

The rearrangement uses TRBV30 and TRBJ2-2; 8 bases map to TRBD2. CDR1 and CDR2 from the germline V gene are GTSNPN and SVGIG (reference sequence). CDR3 length: 16 amino acids. Trimming at V came to 3 bases and at J to 1 base, leaving 7 bases not matched to a gene. Here the CDR3 reads CAWRWGLAGNTGELFF. CDR3 nucleotide sequence: TGTGCCTGGAGGTGGGGGCTAGCGGGGAACACCGGGGAGCTGTTTTTT.

Remarks on this clone: Distinct nucleotide sequences in the sample also encode this CDR3. This rearrangement joins TRBV7-9 to TRBJ1-2, with 10 bases that match TRBD1. The ends lost 3 bases at V and 3 bases at J; junction bases unmatched: 4. Germline values: CDR1 SEHNR, CDR2 FQNEAQ (reference sequence). The CDR3 length is 15 residues. CDR3 nucleotide sequence: TGTGCCAGCAGCTTGGGACAGGGGAGAGACTATGGCTACACCTTC. Amino acids: CASSLGQGRDYGYTF.

The chain uses TRBV28 and TRBJ2-5; D ambiguous. CDR1 is MDHEN, CDR2 SYDVKM, per germline. CDR3 length: 9 residues. Trimming shortened V by 7 bases and J by 13 bases, and 10 bases separated the two germline ends. The chain's CDR3 is CASNTRGYF. In DNA form, the CDR3 reads TGTGCCAGCAACACAAGAGGGTACTTC.

V is TRBV4-1 and J is TRBJ2-7, with 10 bases fitting TRBD1. V was pared by 3 bases and J by 3 bases, with 8 bases of the junction left unmatched. CDR1 MGHRA and CDR2 YSYEKL come from the germline V gene. CDR3 length: 16 residues. This CDR3 is CASSQEPGQGIYEQYF. The CDR3 DNA reads as TGCGCCAGCAGCCAGGAGCCGGGACAGGGGATCTACGAGCAGTACTTC.

The V call is TRBV30, the J call TRBJ2-3; 14 nucleotides match TRBD2. V lost 5 bases, J lost 2 bases, and 9 bases stayed unmatched. CDR3 length: 17 amino acids. The germline gives CDR1 GTSNPN, CDR2 SVGIG (reference sequence). The CDR3 is CAWAPGTSGGFTDTQYF. The CDR3 DNA reads as TGTGCCTGGGCCCCCGGGACTAGCGGGGGATTCACAGATACGCAGTATTTT.

The chain combines TRBV16 with TRBJ1-6; D gene ambiguous. The V end was cut by 0 bases, the J end by 9 bases, with 15 bases between. Germline values: CDR1 KGHSY, CDR2 FQNENV. CDR3 length: 16 residues. CDR3 DNA: TGTGCCAGCAGCCAATCCGCGGAGACTGGTGCTTCACCCCTCCACTTT. It yields the protein CASSQSAETGASPLHF. Using reference TRBV16 and TRBJ1-6 for the parts outside the CDR3, the full variable domain is GEEVAQTPKHLVRGEGQKAKLYCAPIKGHSYVFWYQQVLKNEFKFLISFQNENVFDETGMPKERFSAKCLPNSPCSLEIQATKLEDSAVYFCASSQSAETGASPLHFGNGTRLTVT.

The V gene is TRBV7-6, the J gene TRBJ2-2; D is possibly TRBD2 (6 bases). The V gene lost 0 bases and the J gene lost 5 bases, with 10 bases spanning the gap. Per germline, CDR1 SGHVS and CDR2 FNYEAQ. The CDR3 consists of 15 residues. CDR3 loop: CASSLAGGETGELFF. The CDR3 DNA reads as TGTGCCAGCAGCTTAGCCGGGGGAGAGACCGGGGAGCTGTTTTTT.

In its sample, this clone was seen once. The chain combines TRBV4-1 with TRBJ1-2, with D perhaps TRBD1 (5 bases). Germline V gene sequence: CDR1 MGHRA, CDR2 YSYEKL. The CDR3 totals 17 residues. V shed 3 bases and J shed 4 bases, with 21 bases lying between them. The CDR3 loop reads CASSHRQPPGTSYGYTF. In DNA form, the CDR3 reads TGCGCCAGCAGCCACAGACAGCCTCCCGGAACTTCCTATGGCTACACCTTC.

The chain is built from TRBV2 and TRBJ1-1; TRBD1 might be the D (6 bases). V shed 6 bases and J shed 1 base, with 12 bases lying between them. The CDR3 covers 14 residues. The germline gives CDR1 SNHLY, CDR2 FYNNEI. The CDR3 coding sequence is TGTGCCAGCAGGACCGGGACACCGAACACTGAAGCTTTCTTT. Its translation is CASRTGTPNTEAFF.

The chain uses TRBV4-3 and TRBJ1-5; no definite D call. Trimming stripped 4 bases from V and 2 bases from J, with 12 bases between. Looked up from germline, CDR1 is LGHNA and CDR2 is YSLEER. The CDR3 is made up of 15 amino acids. CDR3 sequence: CASSPSTLGNQPQHF. Written as DNA, the CDR3 is TGCGCCAGCAGCCCTAGCACATTGGGCAATCAGCCCCAGCATTTT.

This sequence joins TRBV27 and TRBJ2-5, with D possibly being TRBD1 (5 bases). The ends were cut back, 3 bases at V and 2 bases at J, with 10 bases in the middle. Germline CDR1 reads MNHEY; CDR2 reads SMNVEV (reference sequence). The CDR3 spans 14 residues. The CDR3 DNA reads as TGTGCCAGCAGTTTTATGGGGCTTCAAGAGACCCAGTACTTC. It is translated as CASSFMGLQETQYF.

The rearrangement links TRBV7-9 to TRBJ1-2; TRBD1 might be the D (5 bases). V dropped 5 bases and J dropped 9 bases, with 22 bases sitting between them. There are 15 residues in the CDR3. CDR1 SEHNR and CDR2 FQNEAQ come from the germline V gene (reference sequence). The DNA for the CDR3 is TGTGCCAGCAGCGGGGGGGTAGACCTTAACAGAAGCTACACCTTC. This encodes CASSGGVDLNRSYTF. The whole variable domain, remainder taken from reference TRBV7-9 and TRBJ1-2, is DTGVSQNPRHKITKRGQNVTFRCDPISEHNRLYWYRQTLGQGPEFLTYFQNEAQLEKSRLLSDRFSAERPKGSFSTLEIQRTEQGDSAMYLCASSGGVDLNRSYTFGSGTRLTVV.

The chain is built from TRBV7-5 and TRBJ2-2; the table's D call, TRBD1, was not checked against the DNA. TRBV7-5 is annotated as a pseudogene. CDR3 length: 16 residues. This chain's CDR3 is CARSPRTGGETGELFF. The DNA for the CDR3 is TGTGCCAGAAGCCCCCGGACAGGGGGCGAAACCGGGGAGCTGTTTTTT.

V gene TRBV2 combines with J gene TRBJ2-1; 9 nucleotides match TRBD1. V was clipped by 7 bases and J by 7 bases; unmatched bases: 11. This CDR3 spans 15 amino acids. Germline assignment: CDR1 SNHLY and CDR2 FYNNEI. The CDR3 DNA sequence: TGTGCCAGCACCATCTGGGGGACAGGGAGGAATGAGCAGTTCTTC. It translates to CASTIWGTGRNEQFF.

This chain uses TRBV4-3 with TRBJ1-5; D is uncertain. Trimming cost V 0 bases and J 4 bases, with 7 bases left between them. Germline values: CDR1 LGHNA, CDR2 YSLEER. This CDR3 has 14 amino acids. CDR3 sequence reads: CASSQDVRNQPQHF. CDR3 bases: TGCGCCAGCAGCCAAGACGTCAGGAATCAGCCCCAGCATTTT.

V usage is TRBV7-2 and J usage is TRBJ1-6; D not resolved. CDR3 size: 12 residues. Germline values: CDR1 SGHTA, CDR2 FQGNSA. V lost 2 bases, J lost 10 bases, and 6 bases lay in between. The CDR3 DNA reads as TGTGCCAGCAGCTTAATGGAGTCACCCCTCCACTTT. Translation: CASSLMESPLHF.

This clone came up once. This chain uses TRBV7-2 with TRBJ1-2; TRBD1 agrees at 8 bases. Germline V gene lookup returns CDR1 SGHTA and CDR2 FQGNSA. The CDR3 is 14 residues long. The ends lost 1 base at V and 6 bases at J; junction bases unmatched: 4. CDR3 DNA sequence: TGTGCCAGCAGCTTAGATTACAGGGGGAATGGCTACACCTTC. This codes for CASSLDYRGNGYTF. The full variable domain, completed using reference TRBV7-2 and TRBJ1-2, is GAGVSQSPSNKVTEKGKDVELRCDPISGHTALYWYRQSLGQGLEFLIYFQGNSAPDKSGLPSDRFSAERTGGSVSTLTIQRTQQEDSAVYLCASSLDYRGNGYTFGSGTRLTVV.

This clone is a singleton in its sample. The rearrangement links TRBV7-9 to TRBJ2-2; 7 nucleotides match TRBD1. The germline CDR1 and CDR2 sequences are SEHNR and FQNEAQ (reference sequence). V lost 7 bases, J lost 5 bases, and 13 bases stayed unmatched. The CDR3 has 16 amino acids. This chain's CDR3 is CASIHSDRENTGELFF. CDR3 in DNA: TGTGCCAGCATCCACTCCGACAGGGAGAATACCGGGGAGCTGTTTTTT.

This clone was counted a single time. The chain combines TRBV7-9 with TRBJ1-1; D unclear. The CDR3 covers 17 residues. Trimming left V 1 base short and J 4 bases short, with 19 bases between. Germline CDR1 reads SEHNR; CDR2 reads FQNEAQ (reference sequence). CDR3 coding DNA: TGTGCCAGCAGCTTAGATCTTAGGAGGGAGGTGGCCACTGAAGCTTTCTTT. Translated: CASSLDLRREVATEAFF.

CDR3 loop: CASSESSWGTSGYGYTF. The CDR3 DNA follows: TGCGCCAGCAGTGAGTCGAGTTGGGGGACTTCGGGCTATGGCTACACCTTC. V is TRBV10-2 and J is TRBJ1-2; a possible D gene is TRBD1 (5 bases). V lost 0 bases and J 4 bases, leaving 18 bases between the germline ends. Germline V lookup: CDR1 WSHSY, CDR2 SAAADI. This CDR3 contains 17 residues.

The chain uses TRBV13 and TRBJ2-7; D not certain. From germline, CDR1 is PRHDT and CDR2 FYEKMQ (reference sequence). The CDR3 loop spans 11 amino acids. The V and J ends lost 3 bases and 4 bases respectively, with 4 bases between them. The CDR3 coding sequence is TGTGCCAGCAGCTTCGGTTACGAGCAGTACTTC. Amino acid sequence: CASSFGYEQYF.

This clone appeared a single time. This chain connects TRBV6-6 to TRBJ1-1; 9 positions agree with TRBD1. Per germline, CDR1 MNHNY and CDR2 SVGAGI (reference sequence). The CDR3 is made up of 16 amino acids. Trimming removed 0 bases from V and 4 bases from J; junction bases left unmatched: 6. This CDR3 is CASSYSNDRGVTEAFF. Here the CDR3 DNA reads TGTGCCAGCAGTTACTCGAACGACAGGGGGGTCACTGAAGCTTTCTTT.

This rearrangement joins TRBV6-1 to TRBJ2-1; weak D call: TRBD2 (7 bases). Trimming stripped 1 base from V and 3 bases from J, with 13 bases between. CDR1 is MNHNS, CDR2 SASEGT, per germline. The CDR3 has 16 residues. CDR3 nucleotide sequence: TGTGCCAGCAGTGAAGGAAGGGGGGGGAACTACAATGAGCAGTTCTTC. Its translation is CASSEGRGGNYNEQFF.

The chain recombines TRBV30 with TRBJ2-5; 9 bases are a match to TRBD1. The CDR3 covers 14 residues. The V gene's germline CDR1 is GTSNPN and CDR2 SVGIG (reference sequence). With V trimmed by 2 bases and J by 5 bases, 6 bases remained unmatched. DNA of the CDR3: TGTGCCTGGAGTCTGGGACAGGGAAGGGAGACCCAGTACTTC. This gives the protein CAWSLGQGRETQYF.